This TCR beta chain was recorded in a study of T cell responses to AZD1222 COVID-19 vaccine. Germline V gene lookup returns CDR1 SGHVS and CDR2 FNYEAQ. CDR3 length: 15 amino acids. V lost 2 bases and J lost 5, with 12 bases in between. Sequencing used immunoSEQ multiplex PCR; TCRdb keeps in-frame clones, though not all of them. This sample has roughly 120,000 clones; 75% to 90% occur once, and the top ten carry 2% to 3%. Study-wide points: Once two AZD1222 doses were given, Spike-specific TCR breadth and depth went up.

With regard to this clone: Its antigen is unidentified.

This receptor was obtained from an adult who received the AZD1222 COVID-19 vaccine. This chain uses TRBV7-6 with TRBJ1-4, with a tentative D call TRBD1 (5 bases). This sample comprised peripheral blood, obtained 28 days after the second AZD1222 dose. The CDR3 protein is CASSLNRGANEKLFF. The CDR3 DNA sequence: TGTGCCAGCAGCTTAAATCGCGGGGCCAATGAAAAACTGTTTTTT.